This T cell receptor beta chain was profiled in a study of PD-L1 blockade in urothelial cancer (dated by TCRdb to between 2016 and 2019). Looking at the study overall: All patients started therapy in about 2014 and received atezolizumab 1,200 mg intravenously every 3 weeks. Blood samples yielded a median of roughly 140,000 T cells and more than 80,000 unique TCRs, with median clonality approximately 0.08. Twenty-five of 29 patients were identified as males with urothelial cancer of bladder origin, and a prior smoking history was reported by 18 of 29 patients. In the same patients, pretreatment tumors underwent whole exome sequencing and RNA sequencing in addition to TCR sequencing. The study, an exploratory multi-omic analysis, examined somatic, immune and clinical correlates of response to PD-L1 blockade with atezolizumab in urothelial cancer. Blood samples were analyzed 3 weeks after the start of treatment (second dose) and 6 weeks after the start of treatment. Pretreatment tumor samples, along with matched peripheral blood serially collected before and after atezolizumab treatment, were subjected to TCR sequencing. Under ten patients achieved durable clinical benefit and around 19 did not. Durable clinical benefit meant progression-free survival longer than 6 months, and TCR features were also tested against progression-free and overall survival. Some 29 patients had pretreatment blood TCR-seq, some 25 had at least one posttreatment blood collection, and some 25 had tumor TCR-seq. Patients had an ECOG performance status of 0 or 1 and had received between 0 and 3 prior chemotherapy regimens.

Concerning this clone itself: This receptor's antigen is unknown. No much larger clone is present one base from it, and per-base qualities are unavailable.

Each PCR received spiked-in synthetic TCR analog templates so that absolute template abundance could be estimated from read counts. The immunoSEQ assay used bias-controlled V and J gene primers to amplify TCRbeta CDR3 regions from genomic DNA. Sequencing of rearranged TCRbeta segments was done at approximately 20X coverage. Turning to the authors' computational methods: Sequencing errors were corrected by clustering and CDR3s were annotated against IMGT to assign V, D and J genes. Only productive TCRbeta rearrangements were used in downstream analyses, excluding out-of-frame or stop-codon sequences. Clonality was calculated as one minus the Shannon entropy normalized by the log of the number of unique productive sequences. Clones differing between time points or between blood and tumor were identified using Fisher's exact test with Benjamini-Hochberg correction, with an adjusted p below 0.01 applied as the threshold. Held by TCRdb, this immuneACCESS table contains in-frame sequences only and omits some clones. Under half of the omission traces to an unresolved V gene where checked; the cause of the rest is unknown. V, J and clone size were drawn from that table, and D and trimming were deduced from the DNA. For this sample the table gives 35,000 to 45,000 clones, of which 84% were detected only once. The leading ten clones occupy about 10% of the sample.

The full study reports these points: Patients with durable benefit showed greater expansion of tumor-associated TCR clones in peripheral blood 3 weeks after starting treatment (n ≈ 23, p = 0.022). Because the sample size was small (n = 29) and many of the analyses were exploratory, the results are meant to be hypothesis-generating. Improved progression-free and overall survival was found to be associated with pretreatment peripheral blood TCR clonality below the median.

Sample time point, as interpreted from the label and publication: peripheral blood 6 weeks after treatment start. The cohort included 25 to 30 patients with locally advanced or metastatic urothelial carcinoma who were treated at Memorial Sloan Kettering on a trial protocol. Peripheral blood mononuclear cells were collected pretreatment and during treatment, with between 1 and 8 total time points obtained per patient. The Qiagen DNeasy Blood extraction kit was used to purify genomic DNA from total PBMCs and from tumor samples. Collected pretreatment and during treatment, PBMCs were isolated and stored as previously described. Its CDR3 holds 14 amino acids, cysteine through phenylalanine. The retained sequence is limited to the CDR3, 42 bases, with the frame set at the first base. V is cut by 3 bases and J by 6 bases, and the space between the germline ends is 14 bases. CDR1 and CDR2 are read off the germline V gene as MDHEN and SYDVKM.

This sequence uses TRBV28 and TRBJ1-1; no D segment can be confidently identified. This specimen was PBMCs, taken around atezolizumab (anti-PD-L1) treatment. The receptor comes from a man in his forties or fifties with urothelial cancer. The DNA sequence is as follows: TGTGCCAGCAGTTTCTCCGGGAGGCGGGCTGAAGCTTTCTTT. It is translated as CASSFSGRRAEAFF.